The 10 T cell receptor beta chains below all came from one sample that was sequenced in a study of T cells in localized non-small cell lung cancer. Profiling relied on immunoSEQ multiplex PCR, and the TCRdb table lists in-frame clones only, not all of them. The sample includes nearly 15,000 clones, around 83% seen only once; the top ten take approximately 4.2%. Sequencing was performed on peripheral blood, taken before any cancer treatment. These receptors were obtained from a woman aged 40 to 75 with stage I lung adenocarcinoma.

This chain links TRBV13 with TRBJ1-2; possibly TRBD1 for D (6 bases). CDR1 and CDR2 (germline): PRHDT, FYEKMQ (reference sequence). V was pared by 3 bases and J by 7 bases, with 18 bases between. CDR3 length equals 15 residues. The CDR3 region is CASSFQRLGGLGYTF. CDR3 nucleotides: TGTGCCAGCAGCTTCCAAAGGTTAGGGGGTCTTGGCTACACCTTC.

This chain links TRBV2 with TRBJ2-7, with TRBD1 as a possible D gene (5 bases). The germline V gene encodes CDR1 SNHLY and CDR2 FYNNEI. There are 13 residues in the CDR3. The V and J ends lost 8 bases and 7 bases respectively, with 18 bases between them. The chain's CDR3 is CASVFLGVGEQYF. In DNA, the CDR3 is TGTGCCAGCGTCTTTTTAGGGGTCGGGGAGCAGTACTTC.

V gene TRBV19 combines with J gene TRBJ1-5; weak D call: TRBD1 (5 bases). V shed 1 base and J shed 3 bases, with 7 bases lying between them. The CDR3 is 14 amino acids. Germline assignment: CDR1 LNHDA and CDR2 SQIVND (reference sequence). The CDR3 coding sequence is TGTGCCAGTAGTATAGGGGACTACAATCAGCCCCAGCATTTT. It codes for CASSIGDYNQPQHF.

CDR3: CASSLKPARRYGYTF. CDR3 nucleotides: TGTGCCAGCAGCTTAAAGCCTGCCAGACGCTATGGCTACACCTTC. The genes are TRBV7-6 and TRBJ1-2; no reliable D call. Germline V gene data show CDR1 as SGHVS and CDR2 as FNYEAQ. With 2 bases removed from V and 4 bases from J, the gap between germline ends came to 14 bases. The CDR3 runs 15 residues.

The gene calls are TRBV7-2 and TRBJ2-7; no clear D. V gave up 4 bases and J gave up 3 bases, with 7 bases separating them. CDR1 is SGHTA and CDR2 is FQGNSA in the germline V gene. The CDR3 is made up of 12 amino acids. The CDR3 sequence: CASSSSYYEQYF. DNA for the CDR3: TGTGCCAGCAGCTCATCCTACTACGAGCAGTACTTC.

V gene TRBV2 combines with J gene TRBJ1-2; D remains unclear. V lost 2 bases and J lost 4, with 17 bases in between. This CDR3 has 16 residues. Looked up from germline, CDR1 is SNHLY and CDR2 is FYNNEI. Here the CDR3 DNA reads TGTGCCAGCAGTGAATCAGTTTTCGTCCTGGGCTATGGCTACACCTTC. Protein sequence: CASSESVFVLGYGYTF.

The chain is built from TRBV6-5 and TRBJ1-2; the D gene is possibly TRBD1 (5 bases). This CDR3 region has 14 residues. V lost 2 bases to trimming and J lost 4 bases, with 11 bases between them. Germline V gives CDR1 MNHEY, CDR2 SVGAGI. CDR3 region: CASSYGDGGYGYTF. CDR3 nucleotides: TGTGCCAGCAGTTACGGGGACGGGGGCTATGGCTACACCTTC.

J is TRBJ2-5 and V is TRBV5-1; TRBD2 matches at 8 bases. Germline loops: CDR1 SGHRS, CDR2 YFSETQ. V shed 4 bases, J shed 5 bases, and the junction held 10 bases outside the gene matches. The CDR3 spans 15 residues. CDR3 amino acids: CASSPERGPWETQYF. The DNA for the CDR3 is TGCGCCAGCAGCCCGGAGCGGGGGCCTTGGGAGACCCAGTACTTC.

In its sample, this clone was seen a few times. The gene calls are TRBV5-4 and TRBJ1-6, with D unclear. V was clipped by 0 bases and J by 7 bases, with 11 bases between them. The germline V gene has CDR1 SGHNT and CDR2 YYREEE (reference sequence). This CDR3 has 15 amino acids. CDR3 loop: CASSLGWQGNSPLHF. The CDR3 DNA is TGTGCCAGCAGCTTGGGGTGGCAAGGGAATTCACCCCTCCACTTT.

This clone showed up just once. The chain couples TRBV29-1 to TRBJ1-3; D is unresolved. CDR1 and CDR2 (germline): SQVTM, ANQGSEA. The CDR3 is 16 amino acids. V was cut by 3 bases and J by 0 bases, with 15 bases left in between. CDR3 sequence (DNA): TGCAGCGTTGATGGACCGAGGCGAGGCTCTGGAAACACCATATATTTT. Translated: CSVDGPRRGSGNTIYF.